This T cell receptor beta chain is from a study of CD8 T cells in ankylosing spondylitis. Findings and limits, study-wide: CD8+ disease-linked clones were present at relatively low frequencies in blood. In ankylosing spondylitis blood, a motif of seven to nine highly homologous TCR beta variants appeared characteristic. Researchers reportedly found disease-linked clones significantly enriched in matched ankylosing spondylitis synovial fluid.

5'-RACE, quantitative and with molecular barcodes, yielded the TCR beta libraries. TCRdb used MiXCR to reprocess the 5' RACE reads, holding one entry per CDR3 protein. The sample contains 100,000 to 150,000 distinct CDR3 sequences, approximately 6.8% of which appear only once. V was cut by 7 bases and J by 6 bases, with 13 bases left in between. In germline, CDR1 is LGHNT, CDR2 FRNRAP. The CDR3 covers 12 residues. This clonotype was counted at least ten times. Antigen unknown. Sequencing used blood, either unsorted or a sorted T cell fraction (not recorded which). This clonotype was sampled from a male donor with ankylosing spondylitis or in good health (not recorded which). This chain connects TRBV12-5 to TRBJ2-7, with a possible D match to TRBD1 (5 bases). The CDR3 bases are TGTGCTAGTGAATCCGACAGCCTCGAGCAGTACTTC. It is translated as CASESDSLEQYF.